The rows below give T cell receptor beta chains drawn from one sample of a study of shared clonotypes between healthy human individuals. Clones were sequenced by immunoSEQ multiplex PCR, and TCRdb holds only the in-frame ones, with some missing. The sample includes about 2 million clones, over 85% of them seen just once. What was sequenced was naive CD4+ T cells sorted from blood. The source of these receptors is a man between 18 and 29 years old in good health. Both conserved end residues are part of each CDR3. The D gene is left open where the match is weak. A row's size may be missing; if present it is once, few, many or a size class.

TRBJ1-6 | - | TRBV6-4 | - | TGTGCCAGCAGTGAGGCCAGTGGGAGTTCACCCCTCCACTTT | CASSEASGSSPLHF
TRBJ1-1 | - | TRBV7-2 | - | TGTGCCAGCAGCCTCGACAGGAACACTGAAGCTTTCTTT | CASSLDRNTEAFF
TRBJ2-1 | - | TRBV7-6 | - | TGTGCCAGCAGCTTAGAGGGACTCAATGAGCAGTTCTTC | CASSLEGLNEQFF
TRBJ2-1 | - | TRBV7-9 | TRBD1 | TGTGCCAGCAGCTTACAGGGGGCATCCTACAATGAGCAGTTCTTC | CASSLQGASYNEQFF
TRBJ2-1 | - | TRBV5-8 | - | TGTGCCAGCAGCTTGGACACCCTGGCGAAGCAGTTCTTC | CASSLDTLAKQFF
TRBJ2-7 | - | TRBV7-9 | - | TGTGCCAGCAGCTCCATTTACGAGCAGTACTTC | CASSSIYEQYF
TRBJ2-5 | - | TRBV5-1 | TRBD2 | TGCGCCAGCAGCTTTACATTCGGCGGGGGAGAGACCCAGTACTTC | CASSFTFGGGETQYF
TRBJ2-7 | - | TRBV7-2 | TRBD2 | TGTGCCAGCAGCTCCCCCCGGGGCGGGAGGGCCGGGGAGCAGTACTTC | CASSSPRGGRAGEQYF
TRBJ1-1 | few | TRBV28 | - | TGTGCCAGCAGTTTAGGGTTCAGAAACACTGAAGCTTTCTTT | CASSLGFRNTEAFF
TRBJ1-2 | - | TRBV19 | TRBD1 | TGTGCCAGTCAGGGAACAGGGGCTAACTATGGCTACACCTTC | CASQGTGANYGYTF
TRBJ1-2 | - | TRBV7-9 | - | TGTGCCAGCAGCTTGTCCGGGTTGGTTTGGGGCTACACCTTC | CASSLSGLVWGYTF
TRBJ2-7 | - | TRBV28 | - | TGTGCCAGCAGTTTATCGAGGGGGGTTGACGAGCAGTACTTC | CASSLSRGVDEQYF
TRBJ1-5 | - | TRBV6-1 | TRBD1 | TGTGCCAGCAGCTCCGGGACAGGGAACCAGCCCCAGCATTTT | CASSSGTGNQPQHF
TRBJ1-4 | once | TRBV6-5 | - | TGTGCCAGCAGGGGGGGCAGGGGCGGTGGTGAAAAACTGTTTTTT | CASRGGRGGGEKLFF
TRBJ1-5 | - | TRBV6-5 | - | TGTGCCAGCAGTCCACCAGGAGGCGGTCAGCCCCAGCATTTT | CASSPPGGGQPQHF
TRBJ1-1 | - | TRBV2 | - | TGTGCCAGCAGTGAAAGGGGCTGGGGCACTGAAGCTTTCTTT | CASSERGWGTEAFF
TRBJ1-5 | - | TRBV6-1 | - | TGTGCCAGCAAGGCCAGCAATCAGCCCCAGCATTTT | CASKASNQPQHF
TRBJ2-5 | - | TRBV2 | - | TGTGCCAGCCAGATCACAGGGATAAGAGAAGAGACCCAGTACTTC | CASQITGIREETQYF